These T cell receptor beta chains were read from a single sample in a study of T-cell memory formation after mild COVID-19. TCRdb itself ran the 5' RACE reads through MiXCR, one entry per CDR3 protein. Of some 190,000 distinct CDR3 sequences listed, about 18% are singletons. The sample was PBMCs or a T cell subset sorted from them (not recorded which). All receptors come from an adult woman who had mild COVID-19 (a few samples of this study predate the infection). Cell type and time point are not known. Both conserved end residues are part of each CDR3. A D gene is named only where the DNA matches it firmly. Clone size is not always given. Where it is, it says once, few, many or a class for expanded clones.

TGTGCCACCAGTGACCCCGCCCGGGGCAATCAGCCCCAGCATTTT	CATSDPARGNQPQHF	TRBJ1-5	TRBV24-1	NA	NA
TGTGCCAGCAGTACTTTGAGGACAGGGGAGCAGTTCTTC	CASSTLRTGEQFF	TRBJ2-1	TRBV6-1	TRBD1	NA
TGTGCCAGCAGCTTATCTAGCGGGACGGATACGCAGTATTTT	CASSLSSGTDTQYF	TRBJ2-3	TRBV7-3	TRBD2	NA
TGTGCCAGCAGTGATTCTCTGACAGGGGCCTACGAGCAGTACTTC	CASSDSLTGAYEQYF	TRBJ2-7	TRBV25-1	TRBD1	many
TGTGCCAGCAGCCAGTGGTACGGGGAGCGTTTAGCCAAAAACATTCAGTACTTC	CASSQWYGERLAKNIQYF	TRBJ2-4	TRBV3-1	NA	many
TGTGCCAGCAAAAGAGGGGGGAATGAGCAGTTCTTC	CASKRGGNEQFF	TRBJ2-1	TRBV11-2	NA	NA
TGTGCCTGGAGTGTACGGGGGAACACTGAAGCTTTCTTT	CAWSVRGNTEAFF	TRBJ1-1	TRBV30	NA	few
TGTGCCAGCAGCGCCCGGACGGTAAACACCGGGGAGCTGTTTTTT	CASSARTVNTGELFF	TRBJ2-2	TRBV7-6	NA	few
TGTGCCAGCAGCCCAGTAGGGGGGGTCCACTCTGGGGCCAACGTCCTGACTTTC	CASSPVGGVHSGANVLTF	TRBJ2-6	TRBV9	NA	NA
TGTGCCACCAGCAGTCCCAGGACAGGACTGAGGACCGGGGAGCTGTTTTTT	CATSSPRTGLRTGELFF	TRBJ2-2	TRBV15	TRBD1	NA
TGTGCCAGCAGAATAGGGACTAGCCTAGAGACCCAGTACTTC	CASRIGTSLETQYF	TRBJ2-5	TRBV2	TRBD2	NA
TGCGCCAGCAGCTCGTCCGGGACTAGCGGGGGGCAAGAGACCCAGTACTTC	CASSSSGTSGGQETQYF	TRBJ2-5	TRBV5-1	TRBD2	NA
TGTGCCACCAGCAGAGAGGGTGGCTACGAGCAGTACTTC	CATSREGGYEQYF	TRBJ2-7	TRBV15	NA	NA
TGCAGCGTTGAGAGGGGTCGTGAAGCTTTCTTT	CSVERGREAFF	TRBJ1-1	TRBV29-1	NA	NA
TGTGCCAGCAGCTCTCCGGGACAGGGGATCTACGAGCAGTACTTC	CASSSPGQGIYEQYF	TRBJ2-7	TRBV7-2	TRBD1	few
TGCAGTGCTAGGAGGGACTCCTTCTCTGGAAACACCATATATTTT	CSARRDSFSGNTIYF	TRBJ1-3	TRBV20-1	NA	few
TGCGCCAGCAGCTTGGGAACTAGCGGGAGCATCGATGAGCAGTTCTTC	CASSLGTSGSIDEQFF	TRBJ2-1	TRBV5-1	TRBD2	NA
TGTGCCAGCAGTTTCAGGGGACAGCACACCTACGAGCAGTACTTC	CASSFRGQHTYEQYF	TRBJ2-7	TRBV27	TRBD1	NA
TGCGCCAGCAGACCCCCTAGTGACTACGAGCAGTACTTC	CASRPPSDYEQYF	TRBJ2-7	TRBV5-1	NA	few
TGTGCCAGCACCCAGATGAACACTGAAGCTTTCTTT	CASTQMNTEAFF	TRBJ1-1	TRBV12-3/TRBV12-4	NA	NA
TGTGCCAGCAGCCACGGGGCGAGGGACCGAGCCGGGGAGCTGTTTTTT	CASSHGARDRAGELFF	TRBJ2-2	TRBV4-2	NA	NA
TGCGCCAGCAGCCCTAGCGGGGGCGGCTACAATGAGCAGTTCTTC	CASSPSGGGYNEQFF	TRBJ2-1	TRBV12-3/TRBV12-4	TRBD2	many
TGTGCCTGGAGCGCCGGGACAGTGGGTACCTACGAGCAGTACTTC	CAWSAGTVGTYEQYF	TRBJ2-7	TRBV30	TRBD1	many
TGTGCCAGCAGCTACGGACAGGACTCCTACGAGCAGTACTTC	CASSYGQDSYEQYF	TRBJ2-7	TRBV9	TRBD1	few
TGTGCCAGCAGCCAGGTCGACTACGAGCAGTACTTC	CASSQVDYEQYF	TRBJ2-7	TRBV3-1	NA	NA
TGTGCCAGCAGCCCGGCTAGCGGGTCCTACGAGCAGTACTTC	CASSPASGSYEQYF	TRBJ2-7	TRBV3-1	TRBD2	few
TGCGCCAGCAGTCCGGGACAGCCGGACGAAAAACTGTTTTTT	CASSPGQPDEKLFF	TRBJ1-4	TRBV5-1	TRBD1	few
TGTGCCAGCAGCCAAGGACGGGGGAGCTCCTACGAGCAGTACTTC	CASSQGRGSSYEQYF	TRBJ2-7	TRBV4-2	NA	NA
TGTGCCAGCGTCACCCAGGGGATGTGGATGAACACTGAAGCTTTCTTT	CASVTQGMWMNTEAFF	TRBJ1-1	TRBV7-2	NA	few
TGCAGTGCGAGAGGGGGGGCGAACACCGGGGAGCTGTTTTTT	CSARGGANTGELFF	TRBJ2-2	TRBV20-1	NA	NA
TGTGCCAGCAGTAGTATCGACAGGAGGGAGCAGTTCTTC	CASSSIDRREQFF	TRBJ2-1	TRBV12-3/TRBV12-4	NA	many
TGCGCCAGCAGCTTAGTGGGACAGGGGGAGACCCAGTACTTC	CASSLVGQGETQYF	TRBJ2-5	TRBV5-1	TRBD1	many
TGCGCCAGCAGATATGGACAGGAGGACTATGGCTACACCTTC	CASRYGQEDYGYTF	TRBJ1-2	TRBV5-1	TRBD1	NA
TGTGCCAGCAGCCCGATCACGGGATCCCACTATGGCTACACCTTC	CASSPITGSHYGYTF	TRBJ1-2	TRBV14	NA	few
TGTGCCAGCACCTCAGGGGGCACGAACACTGAAGCTTTCTTT	CASTSGGTNTEAFF	TRBJ1-1	TRBV12-3/TRBV12-4	TRBD1	NA
TGTGCCAGCAGCAGACAGAGCCCGAACACTGAAGCTTTCTTT	CASSRQSPNTEAFF	TRBJ1-1	TRBV3-1	NA	few
TGTGCCAGCAGCAACGCAGGACAGGGGGCTCGGGCTGAAGCTTTCTTT	CASSNAGQGARAEAFF	TRBJ1-1	TRBV21-1	NA	few
TGTGCCAGCAGCTTTCTTCAAGATTCACCCCTCCACTTT	CASSFLQDSPLHF	TRBJ1-6	TRBV7-8	NA	few
TGCAGTGCTAGAGATGTGTTGGGCAGGATCACAGATACGCAGTATTTT	CSARDVLGRITDTQYF	TRBJ2-3	TRBV20-1	NA	NA
TGTGCCAGCAGCCCCCGGACTAGCGGGAGGAGAGGATACAATGAGCAGTTCTTC	CASSPRTSGRRGYNEQFF	TRBJ2-1	TRBV7-9	TRBD2	NA
TGTGCCAGCAATCCGGGACTAGCGTTGAATGAGCAGTTCTTC	CASNPGLALNEQFF	TRBJ2-1	TRBV6-2/TRBV6-3	TRBD2	once
TGCGCCAGCAGCTTGGATGCGGGGACTACACTTAAGCAGTACTTC	CASSLDAGTTLKQYF	TRBJ2-7	TRBV5-1	TRBD2	NA